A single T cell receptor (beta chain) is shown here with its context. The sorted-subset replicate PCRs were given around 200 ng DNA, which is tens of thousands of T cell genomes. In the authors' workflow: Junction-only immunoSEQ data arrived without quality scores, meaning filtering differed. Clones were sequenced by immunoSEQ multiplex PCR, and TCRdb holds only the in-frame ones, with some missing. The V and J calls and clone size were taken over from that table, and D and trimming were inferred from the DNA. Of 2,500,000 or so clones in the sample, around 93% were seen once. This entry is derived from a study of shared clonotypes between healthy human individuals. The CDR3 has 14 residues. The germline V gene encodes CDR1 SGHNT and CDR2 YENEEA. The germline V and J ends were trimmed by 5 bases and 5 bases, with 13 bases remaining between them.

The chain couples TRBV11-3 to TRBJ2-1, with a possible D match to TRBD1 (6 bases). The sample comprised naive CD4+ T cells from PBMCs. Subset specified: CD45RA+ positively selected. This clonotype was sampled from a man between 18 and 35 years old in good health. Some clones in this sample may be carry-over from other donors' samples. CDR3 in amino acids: CASSPLGADNEQFF. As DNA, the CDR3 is TGTGCCAGCAGCCCCTTGGGGGCGGACAATGAGCAGTTCTTC.